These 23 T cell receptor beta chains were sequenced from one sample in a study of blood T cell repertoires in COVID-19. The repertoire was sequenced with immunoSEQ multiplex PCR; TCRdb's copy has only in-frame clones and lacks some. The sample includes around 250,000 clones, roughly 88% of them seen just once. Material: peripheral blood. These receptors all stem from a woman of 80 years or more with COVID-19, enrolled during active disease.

In nucleotides, the CDR3 is TGTGCCAGTAGTCCACAGGACAGGGGGAACTATGGCTACACCTTC. Translating it yields CASSPQDRGNYGYTF. J is TRBJ1-2 and V is TRBV19; 10 bases are shared with TRBD1. The CDR3 covers 15 residues. Germline V gene sequence: CDR1 LNHDA, CDR2 SQIVND (reference sequence). The V gene end was trimmed by 5 bases and the J gene end by 2 bases; junction bases not matched to a gene: 5.

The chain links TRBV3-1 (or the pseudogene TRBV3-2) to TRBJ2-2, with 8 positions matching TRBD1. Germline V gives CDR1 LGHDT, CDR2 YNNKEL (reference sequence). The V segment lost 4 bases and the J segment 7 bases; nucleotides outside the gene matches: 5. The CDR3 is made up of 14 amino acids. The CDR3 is CASSPQGEGGELFF. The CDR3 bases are TGTGCCAGCAGCCCACAGGGGGAAGGCGGGGAGCTGTTTTTT.

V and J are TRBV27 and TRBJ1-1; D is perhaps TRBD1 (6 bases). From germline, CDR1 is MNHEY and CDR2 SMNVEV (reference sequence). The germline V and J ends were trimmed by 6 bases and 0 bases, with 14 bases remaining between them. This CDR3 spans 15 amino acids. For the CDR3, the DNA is TGTGCCAGCAGACAGGGACGGACATTGAACACTGAAGCTTTCTTT. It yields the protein CASRQGRTLNTEAFF.

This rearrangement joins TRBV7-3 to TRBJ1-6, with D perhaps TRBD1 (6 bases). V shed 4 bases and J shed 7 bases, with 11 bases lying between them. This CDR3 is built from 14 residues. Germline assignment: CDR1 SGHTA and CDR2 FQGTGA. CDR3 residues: CASSYGTQNSPLHF. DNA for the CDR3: TGTGCCAGCAGCTACGGGACACAGAATTCACCCCTCCACTTT.

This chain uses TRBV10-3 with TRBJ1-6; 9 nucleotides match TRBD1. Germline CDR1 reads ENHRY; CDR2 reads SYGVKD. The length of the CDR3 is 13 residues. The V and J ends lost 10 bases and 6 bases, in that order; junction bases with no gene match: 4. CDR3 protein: CATWTGVNSPLHF. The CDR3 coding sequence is TGTGCCACCTGGACAGGGGTTAATTCACCCCTCCACTTT.

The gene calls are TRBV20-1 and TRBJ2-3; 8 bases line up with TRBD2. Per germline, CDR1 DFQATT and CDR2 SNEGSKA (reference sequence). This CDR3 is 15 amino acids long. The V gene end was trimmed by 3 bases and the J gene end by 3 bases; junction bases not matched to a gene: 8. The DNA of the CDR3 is TGCAGTGCTAGTTCGGTTGGCGGGGGGACAGATACGCAGTATTTT. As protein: CSASSVGGGTDTQYF.

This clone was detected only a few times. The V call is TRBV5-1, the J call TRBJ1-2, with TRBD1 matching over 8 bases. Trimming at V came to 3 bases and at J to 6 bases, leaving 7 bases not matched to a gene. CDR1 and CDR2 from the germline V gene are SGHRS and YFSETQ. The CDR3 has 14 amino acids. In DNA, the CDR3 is TGCGCCAGCAGCTCGGACAGGGAGAGGGATGGCTACACCTTC. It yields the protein CASSSDRERDGYTF.

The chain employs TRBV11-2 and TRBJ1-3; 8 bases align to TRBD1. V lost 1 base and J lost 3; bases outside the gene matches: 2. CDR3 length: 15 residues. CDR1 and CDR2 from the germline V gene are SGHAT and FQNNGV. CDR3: CASSLAGGFGNTIYF. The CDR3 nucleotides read TGTGCCAGCAGCTTAGCAGGGGGCTTTGGAAACACCATATATTTT.

Here the CDR3 reads CASSPPLAGNYEQYF. DNA for the CDR3: TGCGCCAGCAGCCCACCCCTAGCGGGGAACTACGAGCAGTACTTC. This chain uses TRBV5-1 with TRBJ2-7; 9 nucleotides match TRBD2. J was trimmed by 3 bases and V by 4 bases; bases with no gene match: 8. This CDR3 contains 15 residues. Per the germline V gene, CDR1 is SGHRS and CDR2 is YFSETQ.

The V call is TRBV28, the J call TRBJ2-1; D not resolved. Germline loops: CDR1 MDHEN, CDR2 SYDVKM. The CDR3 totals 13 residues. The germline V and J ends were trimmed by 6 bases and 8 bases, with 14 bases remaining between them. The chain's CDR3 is CASRSPLSYEQFF. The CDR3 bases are TGTGCCAGCAGATCTCCATTGAGCTATGAGCAGTTCTTC. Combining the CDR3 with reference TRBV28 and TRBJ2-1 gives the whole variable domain DVKVTQSSRYLVKRTGEKVFLECVQDMDHENMFWYRQDPGLGLRLIYFSYDVKMKEKGDIPEGYSVSREKKERFSLILESASTNQTSMYLCASRSPLSYEQFFGPGTRLTVL.

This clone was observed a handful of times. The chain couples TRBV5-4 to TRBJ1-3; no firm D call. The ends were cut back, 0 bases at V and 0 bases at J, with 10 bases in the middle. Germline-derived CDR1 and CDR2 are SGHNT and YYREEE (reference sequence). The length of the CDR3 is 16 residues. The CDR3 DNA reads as TGTGCCAGCAGCTTGGCCGGGGTGGCCTCTGGAAACACCATATATTTT. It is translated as CASSLAGVASGNTIYF.

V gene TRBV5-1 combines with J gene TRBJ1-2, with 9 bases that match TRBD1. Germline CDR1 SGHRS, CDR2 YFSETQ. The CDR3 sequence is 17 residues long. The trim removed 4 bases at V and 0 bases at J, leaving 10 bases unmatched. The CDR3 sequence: CASSRSPGQGTNYGYTF. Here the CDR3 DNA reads TGCGCCAGCAGCCGTTCACCAGGACAGGGGACTAACTATGGCTACACCTTC.

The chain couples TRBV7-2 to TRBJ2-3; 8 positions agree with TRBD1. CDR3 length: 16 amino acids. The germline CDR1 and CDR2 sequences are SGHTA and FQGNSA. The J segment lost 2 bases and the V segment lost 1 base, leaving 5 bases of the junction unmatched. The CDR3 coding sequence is TGTGCCAGCAGCTTAGTGGCAGGGGGCTACACAGATACGCAGTATTTT. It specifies CASSLVAGGYTDTQYF. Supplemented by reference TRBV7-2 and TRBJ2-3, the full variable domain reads GAGVSQSPSNKVTEKGKDVELRCDPISGHTALYWYRQSLGQGLEFLIYFQGNSAPDKSGLPSDRFSAERTGGSVSTLTIQRTQQEDSAVYLCASSLVAGGYTDTQYFGPGTRLTVL.

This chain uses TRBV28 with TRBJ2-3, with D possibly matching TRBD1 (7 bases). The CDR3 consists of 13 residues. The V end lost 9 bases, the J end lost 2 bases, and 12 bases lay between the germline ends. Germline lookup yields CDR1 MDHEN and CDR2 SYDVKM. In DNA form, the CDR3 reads TGTGCCAGTTCGGAGGGGGCCACAGATACGCAGTATTTT. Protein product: CASSEGATDTQYF.

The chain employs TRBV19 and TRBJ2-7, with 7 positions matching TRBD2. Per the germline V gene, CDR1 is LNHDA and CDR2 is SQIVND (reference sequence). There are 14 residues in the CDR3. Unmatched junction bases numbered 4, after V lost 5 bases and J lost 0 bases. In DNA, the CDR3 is TGTGCCAGTAGTGGGGGGGGTTCCTCCTACGAGCAGTACTTC. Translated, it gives CASSGGGSSYEQYF.

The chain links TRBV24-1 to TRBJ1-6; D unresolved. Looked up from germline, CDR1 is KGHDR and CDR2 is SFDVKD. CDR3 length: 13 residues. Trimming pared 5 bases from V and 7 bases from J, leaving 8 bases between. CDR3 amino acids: CATSAAGNSPLHF. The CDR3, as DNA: TGTGCCACCAGTGCGGCGGGAAATTCACCCCTCCACTTT.

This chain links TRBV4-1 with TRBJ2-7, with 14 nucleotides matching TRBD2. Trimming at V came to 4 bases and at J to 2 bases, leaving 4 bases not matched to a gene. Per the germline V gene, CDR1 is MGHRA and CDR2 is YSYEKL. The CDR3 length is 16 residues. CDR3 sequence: CASSLTSGGAPYEQYF. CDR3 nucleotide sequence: TGCGCCAGCAGCCTGACTAGCGGGGGGGCCCCCTACGAGCAGTACTTC.

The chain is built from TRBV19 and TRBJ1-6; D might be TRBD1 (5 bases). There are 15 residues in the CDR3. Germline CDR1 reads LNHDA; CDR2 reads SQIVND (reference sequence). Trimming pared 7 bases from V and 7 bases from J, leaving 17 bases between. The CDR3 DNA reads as TGTGCCAGTACCGAGGTCAGGGCGGGGAATTCACCCCTCCACTTT. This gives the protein CASTEVRAGNSPLHF.

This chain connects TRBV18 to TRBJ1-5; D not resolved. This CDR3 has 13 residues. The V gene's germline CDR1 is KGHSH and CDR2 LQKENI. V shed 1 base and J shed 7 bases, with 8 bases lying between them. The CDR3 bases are TGTGCCAGCTCACCACAGGATAGCCAGCCCCAGCATTTT. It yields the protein CASSPQDSQPQHF.

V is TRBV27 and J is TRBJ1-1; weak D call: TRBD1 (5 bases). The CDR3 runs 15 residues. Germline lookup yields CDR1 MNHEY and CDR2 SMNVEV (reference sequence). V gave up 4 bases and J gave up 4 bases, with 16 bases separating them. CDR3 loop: CASSSGPFGSTEAFF. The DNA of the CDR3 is TGTGCCAGCAGTTCAGGGCCCTTCGGGAGCACTGAAGCTTTCTTT.

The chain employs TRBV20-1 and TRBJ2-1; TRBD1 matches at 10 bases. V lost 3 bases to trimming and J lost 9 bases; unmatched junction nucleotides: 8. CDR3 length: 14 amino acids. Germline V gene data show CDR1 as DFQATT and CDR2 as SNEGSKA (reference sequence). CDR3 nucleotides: TGCAGTGCTAGTAGTGGGACAGGGGTCACTGAGCAGTTCTTC. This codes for CSASSGTGVTEQFF.

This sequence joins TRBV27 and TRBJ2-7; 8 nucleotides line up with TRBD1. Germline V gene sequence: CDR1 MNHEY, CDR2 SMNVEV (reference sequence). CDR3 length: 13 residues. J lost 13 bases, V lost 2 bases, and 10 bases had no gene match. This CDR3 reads CASSLNSGGVAYF. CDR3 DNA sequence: TGTGCCAGCAGTTTAAATTCAGGGGGCGTTGCCTACTTC.

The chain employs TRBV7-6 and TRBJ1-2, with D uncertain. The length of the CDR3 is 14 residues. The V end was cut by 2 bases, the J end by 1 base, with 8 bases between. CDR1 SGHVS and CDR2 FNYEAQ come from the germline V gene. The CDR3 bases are TGTGCCAGCAGCTTAAGCGCAGTTAACTATGGCTACACCTTC. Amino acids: CASSLSAVNYGYTF. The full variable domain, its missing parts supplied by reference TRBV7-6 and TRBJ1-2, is GAGVSQSPRYKVTKRGQDVALRCDPISGHVSLYWYRQALGQGPEFLTYFNYEAQQDKSGLPNDRFSAERPEGSISTLTIQRTEQRDSAMYRCASSLSAVNYGYTFGSGTRLTVV.